This T cell receptor beta chain comes out of a study of blood T cell repertoires in COVID-19. Study-wide background: PBMCs, B-cell-depleted T cells, or T cells were the source of the cDNA or gDNA that made up the material.

Sequencing was performed with immunoSEQ multiplex PCR; in TCRdb, only in-frame clones are kept and a portion is missing. In the table there are some 190,000 clones, 82% of which are singletons. This CDR3 region has 16 residues. V lost 4 bases to trimming and J lost 4 bases; unmatched junction nucleotides: 11. Germline V lookup: CDR1 MGHRA, CDR2 YSYEKL. V and J are TRBV4-1 and TRBJ1-2, with 8 bases aligning to TRBD1. The sequence was collected from an elderly woman with active or convalescent COVID-19. Input material: peripheral blood. CDR3 bases: TGCGCCAGCAGCCTAATGACCGGGACAGGATTCTATGGCTACACCTTC. This encodes CASSLMTGTGFYGYTF.